This T cell receptor beta chain was recovered during a study of blood T cell repertoires in COVID-19. Original handling: The assay estimated nucleated cells by amplifying reference gene primers. Profiled with immunoSEQ multiplex PCR; TCRdb holds only in-frame clones, not every one. V and J calls and clone size are given by that table; D and trimming were obtained from the DNA. The sample holds around 180,000 clones, 84% seen once. CDR1 and CDR2 (germline): SGHNT, YYREEE (reference sequence). V lost 4 bases and J lost 4; bases outside the gene matches: 5. This CDR3 has 14 residues. The sample was peripheral blood. The chain recombines TRBV5-4 with TRBJ1-3, with 7 bases fitting TRBD1. This receptor was identified in a human donor in a cohort sampled during active COVID-19. DNA for the CDR3: TGTGCCAGCAGCCGGACAGGAGGCGGAAACACCATATATTTT. Translating gives CASSRTGGGNTIYF.